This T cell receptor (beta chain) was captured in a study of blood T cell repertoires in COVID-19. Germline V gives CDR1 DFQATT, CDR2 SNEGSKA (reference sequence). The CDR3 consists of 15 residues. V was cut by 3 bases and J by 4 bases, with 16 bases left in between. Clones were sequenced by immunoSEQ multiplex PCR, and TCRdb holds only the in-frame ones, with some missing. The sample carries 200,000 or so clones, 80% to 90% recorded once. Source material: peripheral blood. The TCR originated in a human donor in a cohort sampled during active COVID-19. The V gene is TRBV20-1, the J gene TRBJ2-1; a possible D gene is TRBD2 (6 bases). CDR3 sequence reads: CSASRVSGIYNEQFF. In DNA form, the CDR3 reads TGCAGTGCTAGTCGGGTTAGCGGCATATACAATGAGCAGTTCTTC.